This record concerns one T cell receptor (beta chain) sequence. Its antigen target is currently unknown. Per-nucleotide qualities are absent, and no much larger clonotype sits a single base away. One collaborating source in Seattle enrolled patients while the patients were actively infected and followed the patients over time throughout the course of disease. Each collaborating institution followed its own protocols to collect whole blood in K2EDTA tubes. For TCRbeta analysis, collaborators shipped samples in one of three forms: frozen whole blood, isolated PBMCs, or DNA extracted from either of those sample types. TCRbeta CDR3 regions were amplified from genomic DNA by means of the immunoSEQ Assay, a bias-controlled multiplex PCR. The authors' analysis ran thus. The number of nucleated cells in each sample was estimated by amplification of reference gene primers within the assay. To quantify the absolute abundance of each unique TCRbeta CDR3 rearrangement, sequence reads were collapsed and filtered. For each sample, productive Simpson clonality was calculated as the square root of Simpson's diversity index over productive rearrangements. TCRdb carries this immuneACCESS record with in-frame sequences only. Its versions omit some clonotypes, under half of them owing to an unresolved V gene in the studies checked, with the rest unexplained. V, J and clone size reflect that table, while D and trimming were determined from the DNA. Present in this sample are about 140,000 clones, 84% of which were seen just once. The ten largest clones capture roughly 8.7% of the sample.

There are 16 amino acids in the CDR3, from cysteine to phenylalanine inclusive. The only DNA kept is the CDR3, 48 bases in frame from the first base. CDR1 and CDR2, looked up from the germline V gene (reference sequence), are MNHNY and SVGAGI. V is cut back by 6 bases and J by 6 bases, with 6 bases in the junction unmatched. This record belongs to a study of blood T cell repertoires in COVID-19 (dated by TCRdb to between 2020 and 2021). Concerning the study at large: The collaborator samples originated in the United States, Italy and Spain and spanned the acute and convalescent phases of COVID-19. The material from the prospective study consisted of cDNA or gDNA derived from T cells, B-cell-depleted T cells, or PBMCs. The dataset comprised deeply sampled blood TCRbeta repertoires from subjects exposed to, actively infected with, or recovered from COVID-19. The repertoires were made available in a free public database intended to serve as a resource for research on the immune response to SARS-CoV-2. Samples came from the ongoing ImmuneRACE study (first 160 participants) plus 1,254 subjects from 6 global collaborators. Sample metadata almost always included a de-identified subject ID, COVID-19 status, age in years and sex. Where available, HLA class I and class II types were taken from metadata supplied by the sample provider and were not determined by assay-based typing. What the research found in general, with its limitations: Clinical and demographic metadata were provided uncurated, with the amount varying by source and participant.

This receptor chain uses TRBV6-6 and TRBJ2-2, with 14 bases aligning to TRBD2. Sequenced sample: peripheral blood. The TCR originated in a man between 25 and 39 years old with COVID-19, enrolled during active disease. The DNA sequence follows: TGTGCCAGCAGGCGGGGGACTAGCGGGAGTTCCGGGGAGCTGTTTTTT. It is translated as CASRRGTSGSSGELFF.